The T cell receptor (beta chain) described here comes from a study of T-cell reconstitution after alpha-beta-depleted transplantation in children. Unique molecular identifiers were incorporated during preparation of the TCRbeta library. TCRdb reprocessed the PCR reads with MiXCR, giving one entry per CDR3 protein. The sample lists about 580,000 distinct CDR3 sequences; roughly 24% were seen once. V lost 2 bases to trimming and J lost 2 bases; unmatched junction nucleotides: 6. The CDR3 has 16 amino acids. CDR1 SGHRS and CDR2 YFSETQ come from the germline V gene. Many counts were recorded for this clonotype. Its specificity is unknown. Study-wide findings and caveats: Some patients showed high day-60 TCRbeta diversity, which derived from surviving recipient T cells and thymic progenitors. T-cell counts and diversity at one year following transplant were attributed mainly to newly produced T cells. About two months after transplant, alpha-beta T cells reportedly came from several hundred expanded graft clones.

The sample was PBMCs, mostly from graft donor cells, taken 360 days after TCRalphabeta/CD19-depleted stem cell transplant. The chain has TRBV5-1 and TRBJ2-3, with 9 nucleotides matching TRBD1. The clonotype was recovered from a boy under two years old who had a stem cell transplant for acute myeloid leukemia, so the T cells may come from the graft donor. The CDR3 DNA reads as TGCGCCAGCAGCTTTTTTGGGACAGGGAACACAGATACGCAGTATTTT. It translates to CASSFFGTGNTDTQYF.